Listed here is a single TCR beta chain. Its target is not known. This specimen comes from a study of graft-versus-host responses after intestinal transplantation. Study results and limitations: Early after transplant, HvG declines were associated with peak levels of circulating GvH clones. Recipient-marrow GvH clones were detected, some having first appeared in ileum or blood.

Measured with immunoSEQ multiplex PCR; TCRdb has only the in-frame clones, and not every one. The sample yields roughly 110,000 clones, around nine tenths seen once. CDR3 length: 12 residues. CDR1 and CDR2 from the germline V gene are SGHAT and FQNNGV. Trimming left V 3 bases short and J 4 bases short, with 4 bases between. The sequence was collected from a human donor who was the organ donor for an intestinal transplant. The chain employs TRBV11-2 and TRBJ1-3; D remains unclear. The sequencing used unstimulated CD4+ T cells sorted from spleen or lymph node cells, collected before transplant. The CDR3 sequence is CASSLQGNTIYF. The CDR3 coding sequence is TGTGCCAGCAGCTTGCAGGGAAACACCATATATTTT.